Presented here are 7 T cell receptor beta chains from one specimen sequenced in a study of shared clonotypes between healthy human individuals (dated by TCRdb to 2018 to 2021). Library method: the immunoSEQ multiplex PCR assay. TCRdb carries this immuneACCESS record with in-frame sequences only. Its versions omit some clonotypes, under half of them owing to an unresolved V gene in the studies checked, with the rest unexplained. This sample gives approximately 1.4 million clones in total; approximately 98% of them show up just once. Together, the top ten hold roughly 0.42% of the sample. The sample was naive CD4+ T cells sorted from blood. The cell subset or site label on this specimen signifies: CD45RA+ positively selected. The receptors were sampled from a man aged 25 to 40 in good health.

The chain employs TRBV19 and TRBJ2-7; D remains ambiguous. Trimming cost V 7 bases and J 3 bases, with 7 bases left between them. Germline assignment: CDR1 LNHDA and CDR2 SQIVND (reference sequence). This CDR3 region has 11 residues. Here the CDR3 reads CASKNGYEQYF. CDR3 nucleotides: TGTGCCAGTAAGAATGGCTACGAGCAGTACTTC. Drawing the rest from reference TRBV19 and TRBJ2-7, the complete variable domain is DGGITQSPKYLFRKEGQNVTLSCEQNLNHDAMYWYRQDPGQGLRLIYYSQIVNDFQKGDIAEGYSVSREKKESFPLTVTSAQKNPTAFYLCASKNGYEQYFGPGTRLTVT.

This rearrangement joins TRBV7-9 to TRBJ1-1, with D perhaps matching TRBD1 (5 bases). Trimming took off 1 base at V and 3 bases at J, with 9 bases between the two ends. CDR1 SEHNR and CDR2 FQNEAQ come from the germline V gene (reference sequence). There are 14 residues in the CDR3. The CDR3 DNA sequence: TGTGCCAGCAGCTTAGAGGTCAGGGACACTGAAGCTTTCTTT. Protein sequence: CASSLEVRDTEAFF.

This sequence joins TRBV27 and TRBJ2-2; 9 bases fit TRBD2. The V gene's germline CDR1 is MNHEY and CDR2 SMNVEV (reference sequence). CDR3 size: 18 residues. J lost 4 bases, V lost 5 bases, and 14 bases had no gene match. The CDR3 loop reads CASSPRIAGDGGTGELFF. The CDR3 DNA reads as TGTGCCAGCAGTCCGAGAATAGCGGGAGATGGTGGCACCGGGGAGCTGTTTTTT.

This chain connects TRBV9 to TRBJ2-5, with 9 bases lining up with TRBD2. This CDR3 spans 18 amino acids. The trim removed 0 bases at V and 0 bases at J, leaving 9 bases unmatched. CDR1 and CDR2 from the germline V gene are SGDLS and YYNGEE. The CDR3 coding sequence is TGTGCCAGCAGCGTAGGGGTTGGAACTAGCGGGTACCAAGAGACCCAGTACTTC. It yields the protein CASSVGVGTSGYQETQYF.

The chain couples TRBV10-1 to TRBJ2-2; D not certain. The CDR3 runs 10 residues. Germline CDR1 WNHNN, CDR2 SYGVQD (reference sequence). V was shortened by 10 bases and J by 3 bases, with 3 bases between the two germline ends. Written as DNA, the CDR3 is TGCGCCACTGACACCGGGGAGCTGTTTTTT. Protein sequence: CATDTGELFF.

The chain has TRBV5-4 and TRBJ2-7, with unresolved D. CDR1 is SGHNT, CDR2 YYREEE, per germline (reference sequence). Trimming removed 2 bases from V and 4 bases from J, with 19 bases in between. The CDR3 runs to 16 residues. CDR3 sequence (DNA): TGTGCCAGCAGCTTATCATCCAGTTACTTAGGGTACGAGCAGTACTTC. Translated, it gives CASSLSSSYLGYEQYF. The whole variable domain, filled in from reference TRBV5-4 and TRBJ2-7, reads ETGVTQSPTHLIKTRGQQVTLRCSSQSGHNTVSWYQQALGQGPQFIFQYYREEENGRGNFPPRFSGLQFPNYSSELNVNALELDDSALYLCASSLSSSYLGYEQYFGPGTRLTVT.

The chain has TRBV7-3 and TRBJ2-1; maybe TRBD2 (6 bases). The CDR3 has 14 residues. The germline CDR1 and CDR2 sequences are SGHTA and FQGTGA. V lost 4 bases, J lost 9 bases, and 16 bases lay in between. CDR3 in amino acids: CASSSSTRLGEQFF. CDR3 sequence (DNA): TGTGCCAGCAGCTCCTCGACTAGATTGGGTGAGCAGTTCTTC.